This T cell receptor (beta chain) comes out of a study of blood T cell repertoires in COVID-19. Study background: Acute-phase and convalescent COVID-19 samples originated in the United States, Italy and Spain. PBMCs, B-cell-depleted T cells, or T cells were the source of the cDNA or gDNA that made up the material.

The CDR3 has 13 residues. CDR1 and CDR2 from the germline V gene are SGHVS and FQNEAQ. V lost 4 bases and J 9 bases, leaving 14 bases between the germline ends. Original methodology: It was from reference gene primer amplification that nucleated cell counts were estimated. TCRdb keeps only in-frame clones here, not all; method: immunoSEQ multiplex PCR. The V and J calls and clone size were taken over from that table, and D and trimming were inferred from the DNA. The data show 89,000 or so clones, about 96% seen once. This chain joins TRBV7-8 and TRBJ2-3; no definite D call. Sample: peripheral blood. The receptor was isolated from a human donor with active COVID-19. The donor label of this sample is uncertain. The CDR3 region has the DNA TGTGCCAGCAGCTACGCCGTGGTTAGCACGCAGTATTTT. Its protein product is CASSYAVVSTQYF.